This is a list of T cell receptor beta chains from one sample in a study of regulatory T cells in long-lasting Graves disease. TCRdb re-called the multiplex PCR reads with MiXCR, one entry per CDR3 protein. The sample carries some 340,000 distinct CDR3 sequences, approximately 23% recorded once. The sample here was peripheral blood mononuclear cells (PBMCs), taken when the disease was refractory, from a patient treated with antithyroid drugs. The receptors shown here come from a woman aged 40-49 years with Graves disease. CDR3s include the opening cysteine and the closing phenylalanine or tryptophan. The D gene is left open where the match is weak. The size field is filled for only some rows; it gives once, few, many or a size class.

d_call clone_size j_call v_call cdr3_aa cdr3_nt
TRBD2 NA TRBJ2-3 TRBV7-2 CASSLAGGADTQYF TGTGCCAGCAGTCTAGCGGGAGGAGCAGATACGCAGTATTTT
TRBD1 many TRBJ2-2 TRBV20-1 CSAMGTARSDTGELFF TGCAGTGCTATGGGGACAGCAAGATCGGACACCGGGGAGCTGTTTTTT
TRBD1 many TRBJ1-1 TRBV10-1 CASSRTGMVEAFF TGCGCCAGCTCTCGGACAGGAATGGTTGAAGCTTTCTTT
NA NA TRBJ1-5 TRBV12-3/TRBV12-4 CASSLQRSNQPQHF TGTGCCAGCAGTTTACAGCGTAGCAATCAGCCCCAGCATTTT
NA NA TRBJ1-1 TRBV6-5 CASSYSAGRPRTEAFF TGTGCCAGCAGTTACTCAGCGGGACGCCCGAGGACTGAAGCTTTCTTT
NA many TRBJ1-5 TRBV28 CASSPSTGSNQPQHF TGTGCCAGCAGTCCATCGACAGGAAGCAATCAGCCCCAGCATTTT
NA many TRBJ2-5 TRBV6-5 CASSYSQPSAETQYF TGTGCCAGCAGTTACTCGCAGCCTAGCGCCGAGACCCAGTACTTC
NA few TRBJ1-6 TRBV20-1 CSAPLGGHSPLHF TGCAGTGCCCCCCTTGGGGGGCATTCACCCCTCCACTTT
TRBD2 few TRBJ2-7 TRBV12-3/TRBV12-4 CASSQHKGLAGREQYF TGTGCCAGCAGCCAACACAAAGGACTAGCGGGCCGCGAGCAGTACTTC
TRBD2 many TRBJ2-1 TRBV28 CASGIPGLAGEGQFF TGTGCCAGTGGAATTCCGGGACTAGCGGGAGAGGGGCAGTTCTTC
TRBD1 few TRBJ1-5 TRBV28 CASSLRGQWGGQPQHF TGTGCCAGCAGTTTACGGGGACAGTGGGGGGGTCAGCCCCAGCATTTT
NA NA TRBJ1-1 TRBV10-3 CAISDRDRNTEAFF TGTGCCATCAGTGACAGAGACAGGAACACTGAAGCTTTCTTT
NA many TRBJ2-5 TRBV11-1 CASSFGDGETQYF TGTGCCAGCAGCTTTGGGGACGGGGAGACCCAGTACTTC
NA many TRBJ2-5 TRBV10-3 CAISEGGAQETQYF TGTGCCATCAGTGAAGGAGGGGCCCAAGAGACCCAGTACTTC
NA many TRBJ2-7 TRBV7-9 CASSATRVAYEQYF TGTGCCAGCAGCGCAACGAGGGTGGCCTACGAGCAGTACTTC
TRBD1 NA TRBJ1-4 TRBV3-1 CASSQAGGRNEKLFF TGTGCCAGCAGCCAAGCAGGGGGGAGGAATGAAAAACTGTTTTTT
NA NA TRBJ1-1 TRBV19 CASSSRTLNTEAFF TGTGCCAGTAGTTCAAGGACGTTGAACACTGAAGCTTTCTTT
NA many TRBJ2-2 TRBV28 CASSLWGVTGELFF TGTGCCAGCAGTTTATGGGGGGTCACCGGGGAGCTGTTTTTT
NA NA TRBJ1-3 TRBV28 CASSSMPTGSGYF TGTGCCAGCAGTTCAATGCCAACAGGGTCTGGATATTTT
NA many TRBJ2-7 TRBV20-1 CSAREQVYEQYF TGCAGTGCTAGAGAACAGGTTTACGAGCAGTACTTC
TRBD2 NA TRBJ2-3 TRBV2 CASRVRLASTDTQYF TGTGCCAGCAGAGTCCGACTAGCGAGCACAGATACGCAGTATTTT
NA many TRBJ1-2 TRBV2 CASPPQAYGYTF TGTGCCAGCCCCCCGCAGGCCTATGGCTACACCTTC
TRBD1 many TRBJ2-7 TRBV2 CASQGQDYEQYF TGTGCCAGCCAGGGACAGGACTACGAGCAGTACTTC